The entry that follows covers one T cell receptor beta chain sequence. The record originates from a study of shared clonotypes between healthy human individuals. TCRdb keeps only in-frame clones here, not all; method: immunoSEQ multiplex PCR. The sample yields about 2.4 million clones, approximately 93% seen once. Germline V gene sequence: CDR1 SGHTA, CDR2 FQGNSA. This CDR3 has 15 amino acids. V was clipped by 5 bases and J by 4 bases, with 15 bases between them. Sequencing used naive CD4+ T cells from PBMCs. Subset given: CD45RA+ positively selected. This sequence was found in a man aged 18 to 35 in good health. Some clones in this sample may be carry-over from other donors' samples. J is TRBJ2-1 and V is TRBV7-2, with a possible D match to TRBD2 (5 bases). In nucleotides, the CDR3 is TGTGCCAGCAGCGTCGACTATTCTACTTACAATGAGCAGTTCTTC. It translates to CASSVDYSTYNEQFF.